A selection of T cell receptor delta chains follows, all from one sample in a study of γδ T cells in repeated Plasmodium falciparum infection. TCRdb reanalysed the multiplex PCR reads with CATT. The data show over 55,000 delta-chain clones, 1.7% seen once. The sequenced material came from gamma-delta T cells from blood. The receptors stem from a pool of human donors (malaria-infected and uninfected, not separated). Each CDR3 is given without its conserved first and last residue. The order of the fields is J gene, V gene, CDR3 protein.

>TRDJ1|TRDV1
ALGERTTFGWGIRNTQPWYTDKLI
>TRDJ1|TRDV1
ALGAKTSYWGIGILI
>TRDJ1|TRDV1
ALGEPSLQYEFPYWWVLYTDKLI
>TRDJ1|TRDV1
ALGEHPSLYWGILTPYTDKLI
>TRDJ1|TRDV1
ALGELGILREADKLI
>TRDJ1|TRDV1
ALGDSPWGILTDKLI
>TRDJ1|TRDV1
ALGPLEKTHWGKEDKLI
>TRDJ1|TRDV1
ALGELKIFLLTPGIMYTNKLI
>TRDJ1|TRDV1
ALGDGVIRGAYTQAKLI
>TRDJ1|TRDV3
AHYWGILRTDKLI
>TRDJ1|TRDV1
AFGELPLLGEELI
>TRDJ1|TRDV1
ALVGLLGDWIPYPSYTDKLI
>TRDJ1|TRDV1
ALGDLIRGNTDKLI
>TRDJ4|TRDV1
ALGELISSPIYEIWDLTGPLI